The 24 T cell receptor beta chains reported below all come from one sample, sequenced in a study of blood T cells in healthy people across ages. A sample-barcoded 5' primer and a J-beta primer mix were used in a second PCR of roughly 7 to 11 cycles. A single record per CDR3 protein comes from TCRdb applying MiXCR to the 5' RACE reads. The sample has 600,000 to 650,000 distinct CDR3 sequences; around three fifths are singletons. Sequencing was performed on blood. The receptors were gathered from a man between 60 and 75 years old in good health.

This clonotype was seen a few times. This chain connects TRBV9 to TRBJ2-3, with TRBD2 identical over 8 bases. The ends lost 0 bases at V and 2 bases at J; junction bases unmatched: 8. CDR1 is SGDLS and CDR2 is YYNGEE in the germline V gene. The CDR3 sequence is 17 residues long. The CDR3 loop is CASSVEGRGGNTDTQYF. In DNA form, the CDR3 reads TGTGCCAGCAGCGTAGAGGGTCGGGGGGGCAACACAGATACGCAGTATTTT.

This clonotype has just a few counts. The chain is built from TRBV7-2 and TRBJ2-7; the D gene is possibly TRBD1 (5 bases). In germline, CDR1 is SGHTA, CDR2 FQGNSA. This CDR3 is 14 amino acids long. The V gene lost 5 bases and the J gene lost 4 bases, with 15 bases spanning the gap. CDR3 region: CASSPASGYYEQYF. The CDR3 DNA reads as TGTGCCAGCAGCCCAGCCTCAGGGTATTACGAGCAGTACTTC.

This clonotype has more than one count but fewer than ten. V is TRBV4-1 and J is TRBJ2-7; D uncertain. Deletions cut 4 bases from V and 1 base from J, with 11 bases between. This CDR3 has 14 amino acids. CDR1 is MGHRA, CDR2 YSYEKL, per germline. For the CDR3, the DNA is TGCGCCAGCAGCCTCCAGGTTGGGTCCTACGAGCAGTACTTC. Translated: CASSLQVGSYEQYF.

The rearrangement uses TRBV6-5 and TRBJ1-6; 7 bases map to TRBD1. The V gene end was trimmed by 2 bases and the J gene end by 14 bases; junction bases not matched to a gene: 15. The CDR3 is 16 residues long. Germline loops: CDR1 MNHEY, CDR2 SVGAGI. The CDR3 DNA follows: TGTGCCAGCAGTTACGGTGGGGAGGGGGCAGGGCGATCCCTCCACTTT. Translation: CASSYGGEGAGRSLHF.

The rearrangement joins TRBV20-1 to TRBJ1-5; D uncertain. Trimming pared 0 bases from V and 3 bases from J, leaving 6 bases between. The CDR3 sequence is 13 residues long. Germline lookup yields CDR1 DFQATT and CDR2 SNEGSKA (reference sequence). The CDR3 DNA reads as TGCAGTGCTAGAGAGGTAGCCAATCAGCCCCAGCATTTT. This encodes CSAREVANQPQHF.

The chain links TRBV5-1 to TRBJ2-5; 7 bases map to TRBD1. CDR1 and CDR2 (germline): SGHRS, YFSETQ. The CDR3 has 15 amino acids. Losses at the gene ends were 4 bases for V and 5 bases for J; bases not matched to a gene: 11. CDR3 DNA: TGCGCCAGCAGCGTATTACAGGGGTCTCAGGAGACCCAGTACTTC. Its translation is CASSVLQGSQETQYF.

V gene TRBV20-1 combines with J gene TRBJ2-5, with a tentative D call TRBD1 (6 bases). The germline V gene has CDR1 DFQATT and CDR2 SNEGSKA (reference sequence). Trimming removed 2 bases from V and 10 bases from J, with 17 bases in between. The CDR3 covers 13 residues. The CDR3 here is CSARRDTSYDQYF. The CDR3 bases are TGCAGTGCTAGACGGGACACCTCCTACGACCAGTACTTC.

This clonotype was detected a few times. This sequence joins TRBV12-3 or TRBV12-4 and TRBJ2-1; 9 bases map to TRBD2. V lost 6 bases to trimming and J lost 10 bases; unmatched junction nucleotides: 10. The CDR3 has 14 amino acids. The CDR3 sequence is CASRRLAAAPEQFF. The DNA for the CDR3 is TGTGCCAGCAGAAGACTAGCGGCGGCCCCCGAGCAGTTCTTC.

This clonotype showed up many times. V usage is TRBV7-9 and J usage is TRBJ2-3; a possible D gene is TRBD2 (5 bases). The CDR3 totals 12 residues. CDR1 is SEHNR, CDR2 FQNEAQ, per germline (reference sequence). V lost 5 bases to trimming and J lost 5 bases, with 8 bases between them. This chain's CDR3 is CASSPGGDTQYF. In nucleotides, the CDR3 is TGTGCCAGCAGCCCTGGAGGAGATACGCAGTATTTT.

The chain uses TRBV4-2 and TRBJ2-3, with 7 bases matching TRBD2. This CDR3 is built from 16 residues. V was clipped by 0 bases and J by 3 bases; unmatched bases: 6. Germline lookup yields CDR1 LGHNA and CDR2 YNFKEQ. The CDR3 DNA reads as TGTGCCAGCAGCCAAGATCTTACGGGGGGAACAGATACGCAGTATTTT. It encodes CASSQDLTGGTDTQYF.

The chain has TRBV20-1 and TRBJ1-1; no firm D call. V was shortened by 5 bases and J by 0 bases, with 13 bases between the two germline ends. The CDR3 contains 14 residues. The germline V gene encodes CDR1 DFQATT and CDR2 SNEGSKA (reference sequence). The CDR3 DNA follows: TGCAGTGCTCAAGGGCAGGATATGAACACTGAAGCTTTCTTT. Translating it yields CSAQGQDMNTEAFF.

The chain carries TRBV27 and TRBJ2-2; no reliable D call. The CDR3 is made up of 14 amino acids. Trimming left V 6 bases short and J 0 bases short, with 8 bases between. Germline-derived CDR1 and CDR2 are MNHEY and SMNVEV (reference sequence). The CDR3 loop is CASSDITNTGELFF. The CDR3, as DNA: TGTGCCAGCAGCGACATAACGAACACCGGGGAGCTGTTTTTT.

The chain uses TRBV29-1 and TRBJ2-2; D is possibly TRBD1 or TRBD2 (7 bases each). Germline CDR1 SQVTM, CDR2 ANQGSEA. V lost 4 bases and J 2 bases, leaving 14 bases between the germline ends. The CDR3 contains 15 residues. The CDR3 region has the DNA TGCAGCGTTGGGGAGGGACAGAGTAACACCGGGGAGCTGTTTTTT. Protein product: CSVGEGQSNTGELFF.

This sequence joins TRBV24-1 and TRBJ1-2, with D unclear. CDR1 is KGHDR, CDR2 SFDVKD, per germline. Trimming took off 5 bases at V and 7 bases at J, with 13 bases between the two ends. This CDR3 comprises 13 residues. CDR3 loop: CATSGVERSGYTF. CDR3 in DNA: TGTGCCACCAGTGGGGTAGAAAGGAGTGGCTACACCTTC.

The rearrangement joins TRBV7-9 to TRBJ1-1; maybe TRBD1 (5 bases). The CDR3 extends over 13 amino acids. Germline V lookup: CDR1 SEHNR, CDR2 FQNEAQ (reference sequence). V was pared by 3 bases and J by 1 base, with 6 bases between. The CDR3 reads CASSFQGNTEAFF. In DNA form, the CDR3 reads TGTGCCAGCAGCTTCCAGGGGAACACTGAAGCTTTCTTT.

The V and J genes are TRBV10-2 and TRBJ1-4; D remains unclear. This CDR3 has 13 amino acids. Trimming took 5 bases from V and 10 from J, leaving 14 bases between them. From germline, CDR1 is WSHSY and CDR2 SAAADI. The CDR3 loop reads CASSRSLKGKLFF. CDR3 nucleotide sequence: TGCGCCAGCAGTAGGTCATTAAAGGGAAAACTGTTTTTT.

This clonotype was picked up many times. The gene calls are TRBV7-6 and TRBJ2-1; the D is unclear. The CDR3 is 13 amino acids. V was cut by 1 base and J by 5 bases, with 6 bases left in between. Germline CDR1 SGHVS, CDR2 FNYEAQ. The CDR3 loop reads CASSLGWNNEQFF. The CDR3 DNA reads as TGTGCCAGCAGCTTAGGGTGGAACAATGAGCAGTTCTTC.

V and J are TRBV27 and TRBJ1-6; 8 nucleotides match TRBD1. J lost 6 bases, V lost 0 bases, and 19 bases had no gene match. Looked up from germline, CDR1 is MNHEY and CDR2 is SMNVEV (reference sequence). CDR3 length: 21 amino acids. The DNA of the CDR3 is TGTGCCAGCAGTTTATCGGCCCGAAGGACAGGGTTGAGGCTAAGTAATTCACCCCTCCACTTT. It translates to CASSLSARRTGLRLSNSPLHF.

A few counts support this clonotype. The chain links TRBV29-1 to TRBJ1-2; no definite D call. The CDR3 contains 15 residues. V was cut by 3 bases and J by 4 bases, with 18 bases left in between. Germline values: CDR1 SQVTM, CDR2 ANQGSEA. CDR3 nucleotide sequence: TGCAGCGTTGAGCCATATGACACCCTAATCTATGGCTACACCTTC. The encoded protein is CSVEPYDTLIYGYTF. The complete variable domain, with remaining parts taken from reference TRBV29-1 and TRBJ1-2, reads SAVISQKPSRDICQRGTSLTIQCQVDSQVTMMFWYRQQPGQSLTLIATANQGSEATYESGFVIDKFPISRPNLTFSTLTVSNMSPEDSSIYLCSVEPYDTLIYGYTFGSGTRLTVV.

The V call is TRBV6-5, the J call TRBJ1-2, with no clear D. The CDR3 length is 15 residues. V was clipped by 4 bases and J by 4 bases, with 16 bases between them. Germline values: CDR1 MNHEY, CDR2 SVGAGI. The CDR3 DNA sequence: TGTGCCAGCAGTTCCCGGACCCGGACGGCCTATGGCTACACCTTC. It yields the protein CASSSRTRTAYGYTF.

Regarding this clonotype: Given a much more abundant clone one base away, this may be a read error. The chain recombines TRBV10-3 with TRBJ2-5, with 13 bases that match TRBD2. Germline-derived CDR1 and CDR2 are ENHRY and SYGVKD. CDR3 size: 17 residues. CDR3 DNA: TGTGCCATCAGTGAGCCGGGGACTAGCGGGGCACAAGAGGCCCAGTACTTC. It specifies CAISEPGTSGAQEAQYF.

The chain uses TRBV9 and TRBJ1-5; TRBD1 aligns across 7 bases. From germline, CDR1 is SGDLS and CDR2 YYNGEE. This CDR3 region has 14 residues. The V segment lost 3 bases and the J segment 5 bases; nucleotides outside the gene matches: 5. The CDR3 is CASSAGQSYQPQHF. CDR3 bases: TGTGCCAGCAGCGCGGGACAGTCCTATCAGCCCCAGCATTTT.

This chain links TRBV7-2 with TRBJ2-1; D gene uncertain. The CDR3 has 14 amino acids. Germline lookup yields CDR1 SGHTA and CDR2 FQGNSA. V was pared by 3 bases and J by 0 bases, with 6 bases between. CDR3 sequence: CASSFPLSYNEQFF. The CDR3 bases are TGTGCCAGCAGCTTCCCCCTCTCCTACAATGAGCAGTTCTTC.

V usage is TRBV6-1 and J usage is TRBJ1-2; 9 bases line up with TRBD1. The length of the CDR3 is 16 residues. Germline V CDR1 and CDR2: MNHNS, SASEGT. The V gene end was trimmed by 4 bases and the J gene end by 1 base; junction bases not matched to a gene: 7. CDR3 in DNA: TGTGCCAGCAGTGTCACCGGGACAGGGCGTAACTATGGCTACACCTTC. This sequence encodes CASSVTGTGRNYGYTF.